The sample holds one count of the clone carrying this T cell receptor beta chain. Its antigen is not known. The data were obtained in a study of T cell responses to AZD1222 COVID-19 vaccine. Findings and caveats of the study: Just five or six AZD1222 recipients were seropositive at baseline. Mostly white British, mostly female donors; authors suggested clonal diversity may be underestimated.

Generated by immunoSEQ multiplex PCR, the TCRdb table keeps only in-frame clones and is missing some. The sample includes 75,000 to 100,000 clones, 85% to 95% of them seen just once. This sequence was found in an adult in good health. The source was peripheral blood, collected on day 0 of AZD1222 vaccination.

In nucleotides, the CDR3 is TGTGCCAGCAGAGTAGCGAACACCGGGGAGCTGTTTTTT. It translates to CASRVANTGELFF. The chain couples TRBV6-5 to TRBJ2-2, with no clear D. The germline CDR1 and CDR2 sequences are MNHEY and SVGAGI. Trimming left V 6 bases short and J 0 bases short, with 5 bases between. The CDR3 covers 13 residues.